The clone carrying this TCR beta chain occurred a few times. The source of the sample is a study of T-cell memory formation after mild COVID-19. This CDR3 is 15 amino acids long. V lost 5 bases and J 5 bases, leaving 18 bases between the germline ends. Each CDR3 protein gets one entry after TCRdb re-called the 5' RACE reads with MiXCR. This table has nearly 110,000 distinct CDR3 sequences, over 13% appearing once. The source of this sequence is a man younger than 35 who had mild COVID-19 (a few samples of this study predate the infection). Cell type and time point are not known. The sequenced sample consisted of PBMCs or a T cell subset sorted from them (not recorded which). The chain employs TRBV12-3 or TRBV12-4 and TRBJ2-5; D is tentatively TRBD1 or TRBD2 (5 bases each). This CDR3 is CASSTSEGRVETQYF. CDR3 nucleotide sequence: TGTGCCAGCAGTACCAGCGAGGGCAGGGTTGAGACCCAGTACTTC.